The next 23 T cell receptor beta chains were all read from a single sample in a study of T cells in Graves' hyperthyroidism and ophthalmopathy. The CDR3 regions of TCR beta were amplified from RNA transcripts. HTBI primers drove first-round RT-PCR of the TCR CDR3. MiXCR, run by TCRdb on the multiplex PCR reads, gives a single entry per CDR3 protein. The sample gives about 580,000 distinct CDR3 sequences, more than 45% of which show up once; around 7.7% is in the top ten. Material for sequencing was peripheral blood or thyroid tissue (not recorded which). These receptors were obtained from a woman between 18 and 29 years old with Graves' hyperthyroidism.

This clonotype was observed at least ten times. The rearrangement links TRBV27 to TRBJ2-7; the D call may be TRBD1 or TRBD2 (5 bases each). Trimming left V 4 bases short and J 2 bases short, with 12 bases between. CDR3 length: 14 amino acids. Per the germline V gene, CDR1 is MNHEY and CDR2 is SMNVEV (reference sequence). CDR3 coding DNA: TGTGCCAGCAGTTACCCGGGACGGACCTACGAGCAGTACTTC. It encodes CASSYPGRTYEQYF.

Of note for this clonotype: A read error may explain this, as a much larger clone is one base away. This chain links TRBV7-2 with TRBJ2-3; 7 nucleotides agree with TRBD1. Germline V gives CDR1 SGHTA, CDR2 FQGNSA. This CDR3 has 13 residues. DNA of the CDR3: TGTGCCAGCAGCTTTGACAGGGAAAGTACGCGGTATTTT. Translating it yields CASSFDRESTRYF.

The rearrangement uses TRBV12-5 and TRBJ2-5; D perhaps matches TRBD1 (6 bases). Looked up from germline, CDR1 is LGHNT and CDR2 is FRNRAP. V lost 5 bases, J lost 2 bases, and 18 bases lay in between. The CDR3 has 16 residues. This chain's CDR3 is CASGSRTEWEQETQYF. The CDR3 DNA reads TGTGCTAGTGGTAGTAGGACAGAATGGGAACAAGAGACCCAGTACTTC.

This clonotype was found many times. The chain is built from TRBV4-3 and TRBJ1-1; D remains unclear. This CDR3 has 19 amino acids. Trimming shortened V by 0 bases and J by 0 bases, and 20 bases separated the two germline ends. Per germline, CDR1 LGHNA and CDR2 YSLEER. CDR3 sequence: CASSQDVVQPYPMNTEAFF. The CDR3 coding sequence is TGCGCCAGCAGCCAAGATGTGGTACAGCCCTACCCCATGAACACTGAAGCTTTCTTT.

There are many counts of this clonotype. V usage is TRBV6-1 and J usage is TRBJ1-5; the D gene is possibly TRBD1 (6 bases). Trimming removed 7 bases at V and 2 bases at J, with 15 bases between. Germline CDR1 is MNHNS and CDR2 is SASEGT. The CDR3 spans 15 residues. The CDR3 spells CASTRVGAGNQPQHF. DNA of the CDR3: TGTGCCAGCACCAGGGTGGGGGCAGGCAATCAGCCCCAGCATTTT.

V is TRBV29-1 and J is TRBJ1-3, with a possible D match to TRBD1 (5 bases). This CDR3 contains 15 residues. Trimming left V 3 bases short and J 8 bases short, with 20 bases between. CDR1 is SQVTM, CDR2 ANQGSEA, per germline. The CDR3 nucleotides are TGCAGCGTTGATCGGCAGGGAGAGCATGGCTACACCATATATTTT. It specifies CSVDRQGEHGYTIYF.

With respect to this clonotype: At one boundary the junction diverges from the germline segment, which might be a read error. The CDR3 DNA sequence: TGTGCTAGCAGTGTTTGGGATTATGAAAAACTGTTTTTT. Translated, it gives CASSVWDYEKLFF. The J gene is TRBJ1-4, the V gene TRBV2; no firm D call. The CDR3 extends over 13 amino acids. Germline CDR1 SNHLY, CDR2 FYNNEI.

The V call is TRBV13, the J call TRBJ1-4, with 8 bases aligning to TRBD1. V dropped 5 bases and J dropped 5; count of bases not matched to a gene: 10. The CDR3 runs to 16 residues. Germline V gene lookup returns CDR1 PRHDT and CDR2 FYEKMQ (reference sequence). CDR3 sequence: CASSPLLGQVNEKLFF. The CDR3 bases are TGTGCCAGCAGCCCTCTCTTGGGACAGGTCAATGAAAAACTGTTTTTT.

In this sample, this clonotype turned up many times. The rearrangement uses TRBV7-8 and TRBJ2-2; TRBD1 aligns across 8 bases. The germline gives CDR1 SGHVS, CDR2 FQNEAQ. V was clipped by 4 bases and J by 0 bases; unmatched bases: 7. The CDR3 sequence is 17 residues long. The CDR3 bases are TGTGCCAGCAGCTCGTCCGCAGGGGGCGCGAACACCGGGGAGCTGTTTTTT. Amino acids: CASSSSAGGANTGELFF.

This clonotype was counted ten times or more. This chain joins TRBV7-9 and TRBJ1-5, with 12 nucleotides matching TRBD1. Losses at the gene ends were 5 bases for V and 2 bases for J; bases not matched to a gene: 7. In germline, CDR1 is SEHNR, CDR2 FQNEAQ (reference sequence). The CDR3 is 17 amino acids. The CDR3 reads CASSGTGGAGGNQPQHF. The CDR3 coding sequence is TGTGCCAGCAGCGGGACAGGGGGCGCCGGTGGCAATCAGCCCCAGCATTTT.

At least ten counts were recorded for this clonotype. The J gene is TRBJ2-5, the V gene TRBV9; 7 bases line up with TRBD2. In germline, CDR1 is SGDLS, CDR2 YYNGEE. CDR3 length: 15 amino acids. V lost 0 bases and J lost 4; bases outside the gene matches: 6. CDR3 nucleotides: TGTGCCAGCAGCGTAGGGGGCGGGAGTTCAGAGACCCAGTACTTC. Amino acids: CASSVGGGSSETQYF.

The V gene is TRBV18, the J gene TRBJ1-1; 9 bases are shared with TRBD1. V gave up 6 bases and J gave up 0 bases; unmatched junction bases: 5. The CDR3 covers 15 residues. CDR1 and CDR2 from the germline V gene are KGHSH and LQKENI. The CDR3 loop is CASSGDRAMNTEAFF. The CDR3 DNA follows: TGTGCCAGCTCCGGGGACAGGGCCATGAACACTGAAGCTTTCTTT.

This clonotype was picked up many times. The rearrangement uses TRBV2 and TRBJ1-6; the D is unclear. This CDR3 has 15 amino acids. Germline V CDR1 and CDR2: SNHLY, FYNNEI. V lost 3 bases and J lost 0, with 6 bases in between. For the CDR3, the DNA is TGTGCCAGCAGTGATTGGAGCTCCTATAATTCACCCCTCCACTTT. Protein sequence: CASSDWSSYNSPLHF.

This clonotype was observed at least ten times. The chain employs TRBV6-1 and TRBJ2-5; the match to TRBD2 covers 7 bases. Losses at the gene ends were 10 bases for V and 5 bases for J; bases not matched to a gene: 7. The CDR3 totals 12 residues. The germline V gene has CDR1 MNHNS and CDR2 SASEGT. The CDR3 DNA reads as TGTGCCATTTCGGGAGGTGCGGAGACCCAGTACTTC. Its translation: CAISGGAETQYF.

J is TRBJ2-7 and V is TRBV29-1; D is ambiguous. The DNA end favors TRBJ2-1, so the J call may be wrong. Germline-derived CDR1 and CDR2 are SQVTM and ANQGSEA. The length of the CDR3 is 14 residues. The CDR3 coding sequence is TGCAGCGTTGATATGATGAGCTCCTACAATGAGCAGTTCTTC. This sequence encodes CSVDMMSSYNEQFF.

As concerns this clonotype: At one end, the junction sequence differs from germline, possibly due to a read error. V usage is TRBV12-3 or TRBV12-4 and J usage is TRBJ2-6, with D perhaps TRBD1 or TRBD2 (5 bases each). This CDR3 has 14 residues. CDR3 amino acids: CASSLSSGANVLAF. The CDR3 DNA is TGTGCCAGCAGTCTCAGTTCCGGGGCCAACGTCCTGGCCTTC.

V is TRBV5-1 and J is TRBJ2-7; TRBD2 might be the D (6 bases). V gave up 3 bases and J gave up 3 bases, with 16 bases separating them. CDR3 length: 15 residues. CDR1 SGHRS and CDR2 YFSETQ come from the germline V gene. CDR3 in DNA: TGCGCCAGCAGCTACCAAGGCGGGGCGAGCTACGAGCAGTACTTC. This sequence encodes CASSYQGGASYEQYF. The full variable domain, with the rest looked up from reference TRBV5-1 and TRBJ2-7, is KAGVTQTPRYLIKTRGQQVTLSCSPISGHRSVSWYQQTPGQGLQFLFEYFSETQRNKGNFPGRFSGRQFSNSRSEMNVSTLELGDSALYLCASSYQGGASYEQYFGPGTRLTVT.

The rearrangement joins TRBV29-1 to TRBJ2-1; D gene uncertain. CDR1 and CDR2 (germline): SQVTM, ANQGSEA. Between the trimmed V and J ends, which lost 7 bases and 4 bases, there was a span of 8 bases. The CDR3 runs 11 residues. The CDR3 DNA sequence: TGCAGCGACCTGGGGTACAATGAGCAGTTCTTC. Its translation: CSDLGYNEQFF.

This clonotype was recorded many times. The chain recombines TRBV7-6 with TRBJ2-7; tentatively, D is TRBD2 (7 bases). Trimming took 1 base from V and 5 from J, leaving 15 bases between them. The CDR3 contains 15 residues. Germline assignment: CDR1 SGHVS and CDR2 FNYEAQ. The CDR3 here is CASSLGGGGANEQYF. The CDR3 DNA follows: TGTGCCAGCAGCTTAGGTGGGGGGGGGGCCAACGAGCAGTACTTC. Drawing the rest from reference TRBV7-6 and TRBJ2-7, the complete variable domain is GAGVSQSPRYKVTKRGQDVALRCDPISGHVSLYWYRQALGQGPEFLTYFNYEAQQDKSGLPNDRFSAERPEGSISTLTIQRTEQRDSAMYRCASSLGGGGANEQYFGPGTRLTVT.

At least ten counts were recorded for this clonotype. CDR3 nucleotides: TGTGCCAGCAGGGCAGGTTATGGCTACACCTTC. Its translation is CASRAGYGYTF. The chain carries TRBV6-5 and TRBJ1-2; D call uncertain. Trimming stripped 6 bases from V and 5 bases from J, with 7 bases between. Germline V gives CDR1 MNHEY, CDR2 SVGAGI. The CDR3 consists of 11 residues.

This clonotype was seen repeatedly, ten times or more. V and J are TRBV20-1 and TRBJ2-2, with 7 positions matching TRBD2. Germline lookup yields CDR1 DFQATT and CDR2 SNEGSKA (reference sequence). Trimming at V came to 5 bases and at J to 3 bases, leaving 12 bases not matched to a gene. The CDR3 spans 16 residues. CDR3 loop: CSALSWEGGHTGELFF. The CDR3 DNA reads as TGCAGTGCTCTAAGTTGGGAGGGAGGTCACACCGGGGAGCTGTTTTTT.

V and J are TRBV12-5 and TRBJ2-2, with 11 nucleotides matching TRBD1. The CDR3 has 17 amino acids. V was pared by 2 bases and J by 4 bases, with 6 bases of the junction left unmatched. Germline CDR1 and CDR2: LGHNT and FRNRAP. CDR3 sequence reads: CASGLTPGQGGTGELFF. The CDR3 region has the DNA TGTGCTAGTGGTTTGACTCCGGGACAGGGGGGCACCGGGGAGCTGTTTTTT.

This clonotype was counted many times. The genes are TRBV7-2 and TRBJ2-7, with D tentatively TRBD1 (6 bases). Deletions cut 1 base from V and 3 bases from J, with 13 bases between. Germline values: CDR1 SGHTA, CDR2 FQGNSA. CDR3 length: 15 residues. The CDR3 DNA reads TGTGCCAGCAGCTTAGAGGACAGTTTTTACTACGAGCAGTACTTC. Protein sequence: CASSLEDSFYYEQYF.